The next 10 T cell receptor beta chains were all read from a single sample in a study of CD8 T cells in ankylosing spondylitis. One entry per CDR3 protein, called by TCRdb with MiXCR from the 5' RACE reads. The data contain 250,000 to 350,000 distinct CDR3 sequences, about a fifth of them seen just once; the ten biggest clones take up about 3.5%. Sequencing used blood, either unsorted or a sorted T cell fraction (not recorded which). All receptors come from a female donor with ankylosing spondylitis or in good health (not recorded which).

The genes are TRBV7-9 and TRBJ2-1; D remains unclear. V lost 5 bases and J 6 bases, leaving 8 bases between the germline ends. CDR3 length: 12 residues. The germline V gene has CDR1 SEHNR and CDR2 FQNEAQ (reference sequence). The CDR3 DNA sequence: TGTGCCAGCAGCATCCGGTTCAATGAGCAGTTCTTC. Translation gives CASSIRFNEQFF.

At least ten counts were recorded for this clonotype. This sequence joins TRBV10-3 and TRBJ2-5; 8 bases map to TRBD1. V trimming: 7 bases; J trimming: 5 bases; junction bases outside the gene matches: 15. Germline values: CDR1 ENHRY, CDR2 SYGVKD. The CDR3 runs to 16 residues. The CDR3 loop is CAITEHIGQGLETQYF. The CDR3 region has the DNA TGTGCCATCACTGAACACATCGGACAGGGCTTGGAGACCCAGTACTTC.

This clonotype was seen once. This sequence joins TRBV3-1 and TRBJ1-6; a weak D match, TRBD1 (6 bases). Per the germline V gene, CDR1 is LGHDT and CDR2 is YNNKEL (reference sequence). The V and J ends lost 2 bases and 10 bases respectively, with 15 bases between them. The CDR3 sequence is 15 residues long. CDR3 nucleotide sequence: TGTGCCAGCAGCCAAAGAACACAGGGTGGGTCACCCCTCCACTTT. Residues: CASSQRTQGGSPLHF.

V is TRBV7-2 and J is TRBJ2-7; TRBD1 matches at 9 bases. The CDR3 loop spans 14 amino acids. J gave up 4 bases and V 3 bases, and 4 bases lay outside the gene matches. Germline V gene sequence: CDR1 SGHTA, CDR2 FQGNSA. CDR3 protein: CASSLGTGPYEQYF. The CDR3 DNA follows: TGTGCCAGCAGCTTGGGGACAGGGCCGTACGAGCAGTACTTC.

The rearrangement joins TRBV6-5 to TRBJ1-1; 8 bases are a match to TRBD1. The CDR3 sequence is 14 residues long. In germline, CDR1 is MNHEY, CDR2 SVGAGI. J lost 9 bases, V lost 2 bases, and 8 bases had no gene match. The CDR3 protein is CASSYSGTGIKAFF. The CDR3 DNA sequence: TGTGCCAGCAGTTACAGCGGGACAGGTATTAAAGCTTTCTTT.

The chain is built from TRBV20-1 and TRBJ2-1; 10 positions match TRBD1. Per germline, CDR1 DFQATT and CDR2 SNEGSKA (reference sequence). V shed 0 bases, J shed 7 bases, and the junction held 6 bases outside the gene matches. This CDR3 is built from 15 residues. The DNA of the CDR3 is TGCAGTGCTAGAGATCCGGGACAGGGGTCGAATGAGCAGTTCTTC. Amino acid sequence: CSARDPGQGSNEQFF.

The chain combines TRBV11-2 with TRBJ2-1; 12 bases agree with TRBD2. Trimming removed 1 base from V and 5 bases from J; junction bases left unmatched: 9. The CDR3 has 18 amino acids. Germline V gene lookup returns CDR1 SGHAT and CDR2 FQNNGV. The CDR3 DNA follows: TGTGCCAGCAGCTTAGGGGGACTAGCGGGTGGACATGACAATGAGCAGTTCTTC. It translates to CASSLGGLAGGHDNEQFF.

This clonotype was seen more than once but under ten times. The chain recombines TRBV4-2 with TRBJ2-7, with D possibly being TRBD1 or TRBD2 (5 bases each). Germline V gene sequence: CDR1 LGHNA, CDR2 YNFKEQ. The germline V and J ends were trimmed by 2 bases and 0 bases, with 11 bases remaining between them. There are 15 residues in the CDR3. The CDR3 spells CASSQRDGPSYEQYF. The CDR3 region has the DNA TGTGCCAGCAGCCAACGGGACGGTCCCTCCTACGAGCAGTACTTC.

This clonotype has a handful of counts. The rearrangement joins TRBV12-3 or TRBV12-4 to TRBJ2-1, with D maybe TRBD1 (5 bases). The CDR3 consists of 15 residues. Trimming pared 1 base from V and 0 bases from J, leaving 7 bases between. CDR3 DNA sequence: TGTGCCAGCAGTTTAGGGACAAGCTCCTACAATGAGCAGTTCTTC. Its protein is CASSLGTSSYNEQFF.

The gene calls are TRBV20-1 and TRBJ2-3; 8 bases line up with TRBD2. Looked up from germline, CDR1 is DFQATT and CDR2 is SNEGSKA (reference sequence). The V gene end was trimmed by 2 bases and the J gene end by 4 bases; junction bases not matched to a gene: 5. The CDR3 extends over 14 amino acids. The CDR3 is CSARRSGSPDTQYF. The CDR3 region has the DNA TGCAGTGCTAGAAGAAGCGGGAGCCCAGATACGCAGTATTTT.